The 32 T cell receptor beta chains reported below all come from one sample, sequenced in a study of cytomegalovirus exposure and HLA in healthy donors. Researchers ran the PCR with 60 Vbeta and 13 Jbeta primers. Produced via immunoSEQ multiplex PCR; TCRdb's table is partial and in-frame only. The sample includes about 120,000 clones, more than 9% seen only once; the top ten take roughly 4.6%. The sequenced material came from PBMCs. These receptors were collected from a woman under 30 in good health and CMV-seropositive.

This clone was seen a handful of times. V usage is TRBV4-1 and J usage is TRBJ2-2, with D possibly being TRBD1 (5 bases). Germline V gene sequence: CDR1 MGHRA, CDR2 YSYEKL. The V and J ends lost 5 bases and 7 bases respectively, with 5 bases between them. The CDR3 is made up of 11 amino acids. DNA of the CDR3: TGCGCCAGCAGCAGGGGCGGGGAGCTGTTTTTT. The encoded protein is CASSRGGELFF.

This clone has only a few counts. V and J are TRBV11-3 and TRBJ2-7, with TRBD2 matching 8 bases. Germline lookup yields CDR1 SGHNT and CDR2 YENEEA. This CDR3 spans 15 amino acids. Trimming took 5 bases from V and 2 from J; bases not matched to a gene: 8. The CDR3: CASSRTSFAPYEQYF. DNA of the CDR3: TGTGCCAGCAGCCGGACTAGCTTTGCGCCCTACGAGCAGTACTTC.

The rearrangement links TRBV19 to TRBJ2-7; 7 bases are a match to TRBD2. The CDR3 runs 14 residues. The germline gives CDR1 LNHDA, CDR2 SQIVND (reference sequence). J lost 7 bases, V lost 6 bases, and 12 bases had no gene match. The CDR3 sequence is CASSHREAVGEQYF. For the CDR3, the DNA is TGTGCCAGTAGCCACCGGGAGGCTGTAGGGGAGCAGTACTTC.

This sequence joins TRBV14 and TRBJ2-1, with 9 bases fitting TRBD2. Trimming cost V 0 bases and J 7 bases; bases outside gene matches: 4. Per the germline V gene, CDR1 is SGHDN and CDR2 is FVKESK. CDR3 length: 15 amino acids. For the CDR3, the DNA is TGTGCCAGCAGCCAAGAAGGGACTAGCCGGAATGAGCAGTTCTTC. The encoded protein is CASSQEGTSRNEQFF.

There are a few counts of this clone. The DNA of the CDR3 is TGTGCCAGCAGCTTAGGGGGACAGTCCTACGAGCAGTACTTC. This sequence encodes CASSLGGQSYEQYF. The J gene is TRBJ2-7, the V gene TRBV11-2; 7 bases line up with TRBD1. The CDR3 totals 14 residues. CDR1 and CDR2 from the germline V gene are SGHAT and FQNNGV. Losses at the gene ends were 1 base for V and 1 base for J; bases not matched to a gene: 1.

Concerning this clone: Its ends do not fully match the called genes, so a read error is possible. V usage is TRBV14 and J usage is TRBJ2-1, with 8 bases fitting TRBD2. Germline V lookup: CDR1 SGHDN, CDR2 FVKESK. The CDR3 totals 16 residues. The CDR3 loop reads CASSKDLPSGPGVQFF. CDR3 coding DNA: TGTGCCAGCAGCAAAGATCTGCCTAGCGGGCCGGGGGTGCAGTTCTTC.

This clone showed up just a few times. V gene TRBV9 combines with J gene TRBJ2-1, with 10 positions matching TRBD1. The germline CDR1 and CDR2 sequences are SGDLS and YYNGEE. This CDR3 has 15 residues. With V trimmed by 2 bases and J by 6 bases, 5 bases remained unmatched. CDR3 DNA sequence: TGTGCCAGCAGCGTCCGGGACAGGGGTGGCAATGAGCAGTTCTTC. Protein: CASSVRDRGGNEQFF.

Only a few counts were recorded for this clone. This sequence joins TRBV9 and TRBJ2-4, with D unresolved. CDR3 length equals 13 residues. CDR1 and CDR2 (germline): SGDLS, YYNGEE. The ends were cut back, 4 bases at V and 8 bases at J, with 13 bases in the middle. CDR3 region: CASSPPNSDIQYF. The CDR3 nucleotides read TGTGCCAGCAGCCCCCCAAACAGTGACATTCAGTACTTC.

This clone appeared a few times. V gene TRBV7-9 combines with J gene TRBJ2-7, with D uncertain. Trimming took 5 bases from V and 7 from J, leaving 9 bases between them. The CDR3 length is 11 residues. Germline CDR1 SEHNR, CDR2 FQNEAQ (reference sequence). CDR3 sequence reads: CASSLMREQYF. CDR3 sequence (DNA): TGTGCCAGCAGCCTCATGAGGGAGCAGTACTTC.

The chain uses TRBV7-2 and TRBJ2-7; D possibly corresponds to TRBD1 (6 bases). In germline, CDR1 is SGHTA, CDR2 FQGNSA. This CDR3 has 12 amino acids. V lost 5 bases, J lost 6 bases, and 11 bases lay in between. CDR3 nucleotide sequence: TGTGCCAGCAGCACACGGACAGCCGAGCAGTACTTC. Translation gives CASSTRTAEQYF.

The table lists this clone with a few counts. The CDR3 DNA is TGTGCCAGCAGGATCCTACAGGGCGGCAATCAGCCCCAGCATTTT. Protein sequence: CASRILQGGNQPQHF. The chain recombines TRBV6-1 with TRBJ1-5; a weak D match, TRBD1 (6 bases). V was clipped by 6 bases and J by 2 bases, with 14 bases between them. This CDR3 has 15 amino acids. Germline assignment: CDR1 MNHNS and CDR2 SASEGT.

V is TRBV29-1 and J is TRBJ2-5, with D possibly matching TRBD1 (7 bases). Germline CDR1 reads SQVTM; CDR2 reads ANQGSEA. V lost 5 bases, J lost 4 bases, and 14 bases lay in between. The CDR3 spans 13 residues. The CDR3 sequence: CSVPYRGGETQYF. CDR3 nucleotide sequence: TGCAGCGTTCCGTACAGGGGAGGAGAGACCCAGTACTTC.

This sequence joins TRBV27 and TRBJ2-7; TRBD2 matches at 10 bases. CDR1 and CDR2 (germline): MNHEY, SMNVEV (reference sequence). J lost 5 bases, V lost 5 bases, and 9 bases had no gene match. The CDR3 runs to 15 residues. CDR3 loop: CASSPQLAGAHEQYF. The CDR3 DNA reads as TGTGCCAGCAGTCCCCAGCTAGCGGGAGCCCACGAGCAGTACTTC.

The gene calls are TRBV4-2 and TRBJ1-5; D gene uncertain. This CDR3 is 17 amino acids long. Germline V gene lookup returns CDR1 LGHNA and CDR2 YNFKEQ. V lost 0 bases and J 0 bases, leaving 12 bases between the germline ends. CDR3 in amino acids: CASSQDSGPLSNQPQHF. CDR3 coding DNA: TGTGCCAGCAGCCAAGATTCGGGTCCCCTTAGCAATCAGCCCCAGCATTTT.

Worth noting for this clone: Sequence at one end of the junction differs from germline and may be a read error. V is TRBV19 and J is TRBJ1-1, with 9 bases aligning to TRBD1. Germline loops: CDR1 LNHDA, CDR2 SQIVND (reference sequence). The CDR3 is 16 residues long. The CDR3 loop is CASSVEGTGLNTEAFF. DNA for the CDR3: TGTGCCAGTAGTGTAGAAGGGACAGGGCTGAACACTGAAGCTTTCTTT.

A few counts support this clone. CDR3 nucleotides: TGTGCCAGTTGTTCGGGACAGGGAAGGAATCAGCCCCAGCATTTT. As protein: CASCSGQGRNQPQHF. The rearrangement uses TRBV6-1 and TRBJ1-5; 9 nucleotides match TRBD1. The CDR3 covers 15 residues. V dropped 9 bases and J dropped 4; count of bases not matched to a gene: 10. Germline V gives CDR1 MNHNS, CDR2 SASEGT.

The chain links TRBV30 to TRBJ1-1; TRBD1 is a possible D gene (6 bases). The ends were cut back, 3 bases at V and 3 bases at J, with 11 bases in the middle. Germline values: CDR1 GTSNPN, CDR2 SVGIG (reference sequence). This CDR3 is built from 13 residues. The CDR3 loop is CAWSAQGYTEAFF. Written as DNA, the CDR3 is TGTGCCTGGAGCGCTCAGGGGTACACTGAAGCTTTCTTT.

This clone was observed a single time. This chain connects TRBV5-1 to TRBJ1-3; D not certain. Germline V gene sequence: CDR1 SGHRS, CDR2 YFSETQ. The V end was cut by 0 bases, the J end by 0 bases, with 7 bases between. CDR3 length equals 15 residues. CDR3 residues: CASSLEWSSGNTIYF. The DNA of the CDR3 is TGCGCCAGCAGCTTGGAATGGAGCTCTGGAAACACCATATATTTT.

The V and J genes are TRBV29-1 and TRBJ1-1; possibly TRBD1 for D (6 bases). The CDR3 contains 12 residues. Germline CDR1 is SQVTM and CDR2 is ANQGSEA. The germline V and J ends were trimmed by 5 bases and 1 base, with 8 bases remaining between them. The CDR3 reads CSVQGWNTEAFF. Written as DNA, the CDR3 is TGCAGCGTTCAGGGGTGGAACACTGAAGCTTTCTTT.

The chain carries TRBV28 and TRBJ2-5; 13 bases match TRBD2. CDR3 length: 19 amino acids. V was pared by 6 bases and J by 2 bases, with 15 bases of the junction left unmatched. Germline CDR1 and CDR2: MDHEN and SYDVKM. In nucleotides, the CDR3 is TGTGCCAGCAGCGATACTAGCGGGAGGGCTGTAGGGGTGCAAGAGACCCAGTACTTC. This encodes CASSDTSGRAVGVQETQYF.

The sample holds a few counts of this clone. V and J are TRBV2 and TRBJ2-6; tentatively, D is TRBD1 (5 bases). Germline V CDR1 and CDR2: SNHLY, FYNNEI. The V end was cut by 4 bases, the J end by 3 bases, with 7 bases between. The CDR3 runs 14 residues. DNA for the CDR3: TGTGCCAGCAGTGGCAGGGATGGGGCCAACGTCCTGACTTTC. Protein: CASSGRDGANVLTF.

The CDR3 here is CASSQDYGVEAFF. CDR3 coding DNA: TGTGCCAGCAGCCAGGACTACGGGGTTGAAGCTTTCTTT. J is TRBJ1-1 and V is TRBV14; D ambiguous. The CDR3 is 13 residues long. Germline CDR1 reads SGHDN; CDR2 reads FVKESK. V lost 3 bases and J lost 7, with 12 bases in between.

This clone has a handful of counts. The V gene is TRBV19, the J gene TRBJ2-5; 8 bases match TRBD1. The trim removed 4 bases at V and 3 bases at J, leaving 1 base unmatched. The germline CDR1 and CDR2 sequences are LNHDA and SQIVND (reference sequence). The CDR3 extends over 13 amino acids. CDR3 in amino acids: CASSTDREETQYF. Written as DNA, the CDR3 is TGTGCCAGTAGTACGGACAGGGAAGAGACCCAGTACTTC.

Of note for this clone: The CDR3 does not end in the conserved phenylalanine or tryptophan, so this is likely a read error. The DNA is left out, because the CDR3 cannot be placed on it with certainty; the CDR3 is given as TCRdb lists it. The gene calls are TRBV28 and TRBJ2-3; the D call in the table, TRBD2, was not verified against the DNA. CDR1 MDHEN and CDR2 SYDVKM come from the germline V gene. The CDR3 is 14 amino acids long, termini counted. CDR3 loop: CASSGDTSYKAHHL.

There are a few counts of this clone. This sequence joins TRBV5-1 and TRBJ2-1; 9 bases fit TRBD2. CDR1 SGHRS and CDR2 YFSETQ come from the germline V gene. This CDR3 comprises 14 residues. Trimming at V came to 9 bases and at J to 9 bases, leaving 13 bases not matched to a gene. The CDR3 DNA is TGCGCCATCCCCAGGCGGGAGGGGAGGGGTGAGCAGTTCTTC. It codes for CAIPRREGRGEQFF. Filled out from reference TRBV5-1 and TRBJ2-1, the complete variable domain reads KAGVTQTPRYLIKTRGQQVTLSCSPISGHRSVSWYQQTPGQGLQFLFEYFSETQRNKGNFPGRFSGRQFSNSRSEMNVSTLELGDSALYLCAIPRREGRGEQFFGPGTRLTVL.

The rearrangement links TRBV5-4 to TRBJ2-5, with 7 nucleotides matching TRBD2. The germline CDR1 and CDR2 sequences are SGHNT and YYREEE (reference sequence). The junction had 16 bases not matched to a gene; V was cut back by 1 base and J by 4 bases. This CDR3 spans 18 amino acids. CDR3 DNA sequence: TGTGCCAGCAGCTTGAAGATTGGCGGGAGTCTAGGTTTAGAGACCCAGTACTTC. Amino acid sequence: CASSLKIGGSLGLETQYF.

The V and J genes are TRBV18 and TRBJ2-3; tentatively, D is TRBD2 (6 bases). The CDR3 is 14 amino acids. Germline CDR1 and CDR2: KGHSH and LQKENI. V was cut by 4 bases and J by 2 bases, with 10 bases left in between. CDR3 amino acids: CASSLLAITDTQYF. CDR3 DNA sequence: TGTGCCAGCTCACTTCTAGCGATCACAGATACGCAGTATTTT. Complete variable domain (other parts from reference TRBV18 and TRBJ2-3): NAGVMQNPRHLVRRRGQEARLRCSPMKGHSHVYWYRQLPEEGLKFMVYLQKENIIDESGMPKERFSAEFPKEGPSILRIQQVVRGDSAAYFCASSLLAITDTQYFGPGTRLTVL.

This chain joins TRBV6-1 and TRBJ1-3; D gene ambiguous. Germline CDR1 is MNHNS and CDR2 is SASEGT. This CDR3 comprises 13 residues. Trimming stripped 8 bases from V and 4 bases from J, with 12 bases between. The CDR3 DNA reads TGTGCCAGCTGGGCCGGTGAGGGAAACACCATATATTTT. This sequence encodes CASWAGEGNTIYF.

The chain employs TRBV30 and TRBJ2-3; 10 positions agree with TRBD2. Trimming cost V 2 bases and J 2 bases; bases outside gene matches: 4. CDR1 and CDR2 from the germline V gene are GTSNPN and SVGIG (reference sequence). The CDR3 spans 15 residues. In DNA form, the CDR3 reads TGTGCCTGGAGTTCACTAGCGGGAAACACAGATACGCAGTATTTT. Protein product: CAWSSLAGNTDTQYF.

V usage is TRBV6-5 and J usage is TRBJ2-7; tentatively, D is TRBD1 (6 bases). There are 12 residues in the CDR3. Trimming left V 7 bases short and J 3 bases short, with 10 bases between. CDR1 and CDR2 from the germline V gene are MNHEY and SVGAGI. CDR3 region: CASTDRLYEQYF. CDR3 DNA sequence: TGTGCCAGCACCGACAGGCTCTACGAGCAGTACTTC.

This clone was counted between two and nine times. The chain joins TRBV28 to TRBJ1-2, with a tentative D call TRBD1 (6 bases). V lost 10 bases and J lost 8, with 26 bases in between. The germline gives CDR1 MDHEN, CDR2 SYDVKM. This CDR3 has 15 amino acids. The CDR3 nucleotides read TGTGCCACTGTAGGCGGCGCAGCAGGGGCTGGGGGCTACACCTTC. Protein: CATVGGAAGAGGYTF.

The chain links TRBV20-1 to TRBJ2-3; D is uncertain. Germline-derived CDR1 and CDR2 are DFQATT and SNEGSKA (reference sequence). Trimming took 6 bases from V and 9 from J, leaving 13 bases between them. The CDR3 covers 11 residues. CDR3 sequence (DNA): TGCAGTGCCAAACTGGTTATGACGCAGTATTTT. Encoded protein: CSAKLVMTQYF.